This TCR beta chain is from a study of T cell changes during pregnancy in multiple sclerosis. Only in-frame clones appear in the TCRdb table, and some are missing; sequencing was by immunoSEQ multiplex PCR. In the table there are about 72,000 clones, 90% to 95% of which are singletons. CDR1 is ENHRY and CDR2 is SYGVKD in the germline V gene. This CDR3 has 12 residues. Deletions cut 8 bases from V and 7 bases from J, with 11 bases between. The V gene is TRBV10-3, the J gene TRBJ2-2; tentatively, D is TRBD1 (5 bases). The source is a female donor in good health, enrolled as a control in a pregnancy study. Sequencing was performed on peripheral blood, taken in the third trimester of pregnancy. CDR3 in DNA: TGTGCCATCCAGGGTTCGGGCGGGGAGCTGTTTTTT. This codes for CAIQGSGGELFF.